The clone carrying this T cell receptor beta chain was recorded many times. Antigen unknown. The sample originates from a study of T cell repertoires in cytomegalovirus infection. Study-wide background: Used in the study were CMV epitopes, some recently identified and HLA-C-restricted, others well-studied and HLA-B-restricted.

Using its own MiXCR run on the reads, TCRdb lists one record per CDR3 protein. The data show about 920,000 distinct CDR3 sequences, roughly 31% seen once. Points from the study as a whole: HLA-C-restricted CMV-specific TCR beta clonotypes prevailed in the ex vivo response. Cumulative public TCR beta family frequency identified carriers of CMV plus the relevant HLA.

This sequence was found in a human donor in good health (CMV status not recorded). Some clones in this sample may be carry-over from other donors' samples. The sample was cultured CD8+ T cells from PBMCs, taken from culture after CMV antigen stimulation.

This CDR3 reads CASSGSGTGETQYF. As DNA, the CDR3 is TGTGCCAGCAGTGGTAGCGGAACAGGGGAGACCCAGTACTTC. V usage is TRBV7-2 and J usage is TRBJ2-5; D may match TRBD1 or TRBD2 (6 bases each). Trimming left V 6 bases short and J 5 bases short, with 16 bases between. This CDR3 is 14 amino acids long. Germline V gene data show CDR1 as SGHTA and CDR2 as FQGNSA.